Below, one T cell receptor (beta chain) is given with its context. The specificity of this receptor is unknown. Base qualities were left out, and no much larger clone turns up one base away. This specimen includes other DNA sequences encoding the same CDR3. Whole blood was collected in K2EDTA tubes by collaborating institutions according to the institutions' own protocols. Collaborator samples were shipped for TCRbeta analysis as frozen whole blood, isolated PBMCs, or DNA extracted from either sample type. This entry belongs to a study of blood T cell repertoires in COVID-19 (dated by TCRdb to 2019 to 2021). For the study in its entirety: Samples from collaborators originated in the United States, Italy and Spain and spanned both the acute and convalescent phases of COVID-19. The prospective study material was composed of cDNA or gDNA derived from T cells, B-cell-depleted T cells, or PBMCs. Subjects who had been exposed to COVID-19, were actively infected with it, or had recovered from it provided the deeply sampled blood TCRbeta repertoires that made up the dataset. A freely available public database, intended as a resource for researchers studying the immune response to SARS-CoV-2, is where the repertoires were released. Samples were obtained from the ongoing ImmuneRACE study (first 160 participants) and from 1,200 or so subjects provided by 6 global collaborators. The sample metadata nearly always contained a de-identified subject ID, COVID-19 status, age in years and sex. HLA class I and class II types, where available, came from metadata supplied by the sample provider rather than from assay-based typing.

TCRbeta CDR3 regions were amplified from genomic DNA using the immunoSEQ Assay, a bias-controlled multiplex PCR. On the study's bioinformatics: The number of nucleated cells in each sample was estimated from the amplification of reference gene primers within the assay. To quantify the absolute abundance of each unique TCRbeta CDR3 rearrangement, sequence reads were collapsed and filtered. For each sample, productive Simpson clonality was calculated by taking the square root of Simpson's diversity index across productive rearrangements. TCRdb re-hosts the immuneACCESS table, in-frame sequences only. Its copies lack some clones; in the studies checked, an unresolved V gene accounts for under half of them, and the cause for the rest is not known. Clonal size and the V and J genes are those of that table, whereas D and trimming came from the DNA. The sample data list some 150,000 clones, and approximately 78% of these were observed just once. The ten top clones hold 4% to 5% of the sample.

What the authors observed across the whole study: Clinical and demographic metadata were provided uncurated, with the amount varying by source and participant.

The CDR3, from cysteine to phenylalanine, totals 12 residues. CDR3 DNA only is kept here, 36 bases in frame from base 1. V loses 4 bases, J loses 0 bases, and the germline ends lie 4 bases apart. The receptor was derived from a woman aged 80 or over with acute or convalescent COVID-19. This chain joins TRBV12-3 or TRBV12-4 to TRBJ2-7; no confident D gene assignment can be made. Sequenced material: peripheral blood. The CDR3 region has the sequence CASSSNSYEQYF. In nucleotides, the sequence is TGTGCCAGCAGTTCCAACTCCTACGAGCAGTACTTC.